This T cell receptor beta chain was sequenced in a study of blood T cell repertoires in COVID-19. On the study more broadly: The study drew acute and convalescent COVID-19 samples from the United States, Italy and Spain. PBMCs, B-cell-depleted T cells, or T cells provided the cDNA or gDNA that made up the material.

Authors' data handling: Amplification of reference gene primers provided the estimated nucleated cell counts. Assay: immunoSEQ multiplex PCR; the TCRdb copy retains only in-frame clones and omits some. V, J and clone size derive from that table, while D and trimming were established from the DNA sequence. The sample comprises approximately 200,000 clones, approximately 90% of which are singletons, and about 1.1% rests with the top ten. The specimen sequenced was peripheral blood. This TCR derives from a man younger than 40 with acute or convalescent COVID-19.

This CDR3 is CASSPSGPYEQYF. The CDR3 nucleotides read TGTGCCAGCAGCCCGAGCGGGCCCTACGAGCAGTACTTC. This rearrangement joins TRBV3-1 (or the pseudogene TRBV3-2) to TRBJ2-7; D may be TRBD2 (6 bases). The CDR3 extends over 13 amino acids. Between the trimmed V and J ends, which lost 4 bases and 2 bases, there was a span of 9 bases. The V gene's germline CDR1 is LGHDT and CDR2 YNNKEL (reference sequence).